This T cell receptor (beta chain) came from a study of blood T cell repertoires in COVID-19. Study details: COVID-19 samples from acute and convalescent phases originated in the United States, Italy and Spain.

In the original analysis: It was from reference gene primer amplification that nucleated cell counts were estimated. The repertoire was sequenced with immunoSEQ multiplex PCR; TCRdb's copy has only in-frame clones and lacks some. V and J calls and clone size follow that table, whereas D and trimming were derived from the DNA. This sample has 150,000 to 200,000 clones, with roughly 86% found just once. Trimming took 4 bases from V and 3 from J, leaving 13 bases between them. The CDR3 is 14 residues long. From germline, CDR1 is KGHSH and CDR2 LQKENI. The chain links TRBV18 to TRBJ2-7, with D possibly matching TRBD2 (5 bases). This TCR was sampled from a woman aged 45 to 65 with acute or convalescent COVID-19. The sequenced sample consisted of peripheral blood. The DNA of the CDR3 is TGTGCCAGCTCACTACGGGAACAGAACTACGAGCAGTACTTC. Amino acid sequence: CASSLREQNYEQYF. The full variable domain, with the rest looked up from reference TRBV18 and TRBJ2-7, is NAGVMQNPRHLVRRRGQEARLRCSPMKGHSHVYWYRQLPEEGLKFMVYLQKENIIDESGMPKERFSAEFPKEGPSILRIQQVVRGDSAAYFCASSLREQNYEQYFGPGTRLTVT.